The next 25 T cell receptor beta chains were all read from a single sample in a study of shared clonotypes between healthy human individuals. Naive CD8 cells were CD45RO-negative, positively selected for CCR7, excluding terminally differentiated effector memory CD45RA+ cells. The data were produced by immunoSEQ multiplex PCR, yet TCRdb's version contains in-frame clones alone and is incomplete. The sample consists of millions of clones, about 95% of them appearing once. Input material: naive CD8+ T cells sorted from blood. The receptors originated from a man younger than 30 in good health.

The chain links TRBV18 to TRBJ1-3, with no clear D. CDR3 length: 16 amino acids. Germline V gives CDR1 KGHSH, CDR2 LQKENI. The V and J ends lost 6 bases and 4 bases respectively, with 19 bases between them. CDR3: CASSQNHPEAGNTIYF. Written as DNA, the CDR3 is TGTGCCAGCTCGCAAAACCACCCAGAGGCGGGAAACACCATATATTTT.

The chain carries TRBV11-2 and TRBJ2-1; 7 bases match TRBD2. CDR1 SGHAT and CDR2 FQNNGV come from the germline V gene. The CDR3 sequence is 16 residues long. Germline trimming cut 5 bases from V and 8 bases from J; bases unmatched to any gene: 15. The DNA for the CDR3 is TGTGCCAGCAGCCCCTGGATCGGCGGGAGCGGCGATGAGCAGTTCTTC. It codes for CASSPWIGGSGDEQFF.

This chain links TRBV9 with TRBJ1-2; 9 bases are shared with TRBD1. Looked up from germline, CDR1 is SGDLS and CDR2 is YYNGEE. V dropped 4 bases and J dropped 4; count of bases not matched to a gene: 11. This CDR3 has 16 amino acids. CDR3 nucleotide sequence: TGTGCCAGCAGCCCACGACGGACAGGGGATTTCTATGGCTACACCTTC. This gives the protein CASSPRRTGDFYGYTF.

This chain uses TRBV19 with TRBJ1-1, with 7 bases matching TRBD1. In germline, CDR1 is LNHDA, CDR2 SQIVND (reference sequence). The CDR3 loop spans 15 amino acids. Unmatched junction bases numbered 14, after V lost 10 bases and J lost 3 bases. CDR3: CATRDRTGRDTEAFF. In DNA form, the CDR3 reads TGTGCCACCCGGGACAGAACAGGCAGGGACACTGAAGCTTTCTTT.

V is TRBV7-3 and J is TRBJ1-2; D gene ambiguous. Trimming stripped 3 bases from V and 0 bases from J, with 11 bases between. Germline CDR1 is SGHTA and CDR2 is FQGTGA. This CDR3 is built from 15 residues. CDR3 sequence reads: CASSFDAVTNYGYTF. In DNA, the CDR3 is TGTGCCAGCAGCTTTGACGCAGTTACTAACTATGGCTACACCTTC.

Turning to this clone: Other DNA sequences in this specimen translate into the identical CDR3. This chain joins TRBV27 and TRBJ2-7; 11 nucleotides match TRBD1. CDR1 and CDR2 (germline): MNHEY, SMNVEV (reference sequence). V lost 6 bases, J lost 2 bases, and 6 bases stayed unmatched. The CDR3 is 15 residues long. The CDR3 region is CASRAGTGGAYEQYF. In DNA, the CDR3 is TGTGCCAGCAGAGCCGGGACAGGGGGGGCCTACGAGCAGTACTTC.

V and J are TRBV28 and TRBJ1-1; TRBD1 matches 9 bases. V was pared by 4 bases and J by 5 bases, with 2 bases of the junction left unmatched. CDR3 length: 13 amino acids. The V gene's germline CDR1 is MDHEN and CDR2 SYDVKM. CDR3 sequence (DNA): TGTGCCAGCAGTTACAGGGGGCTTACTGAAGCTTTCTTT. Translated: CASSYRGLTEAFF.

In DNA, the CDR3 is TGTGCCAGCAGTTTATCAAAGGGTCAGGGAGCTGGCTACACCTTC. Protein: CASSLSKGQGAGYTF. The chain couples TRBV27 to TRBJ1-2; TRBD1 might be the D (5 bases). This CDR3 region has 15 residues. The ends were cut back, 0 bases at V and 7 bases at J, with 15 bases in the middle. Per the germline V gene, CDR1 is MNHEY and CDR2 is SMNVEV (reference sequence).

The V gene is TRBV5-1, the J gene TRBJ1-1; 11 nucleotides match TRBD1. Germline lookup yields CDR1 SGHRS and CDR2 YFSETQ. This CDR3 contains 14 residues. V lost 2 bases and J lost 6; bases outside the gene matches: 3. The chain's CDR3 is CASSLEDRGPEAFF. The CDR3 coding sequence is TGCGCCAGCAGCTTAGAGGACAGGGGGCCTGAAGCTTTCTTT.

V gene TRBV5-1 combines with J gene TRBJ1-1; perhaps TRBD1 as D (6 bases). Trimming took 0 bases from V and 0 from J, leaving 12 bases between them. Germline lookup yields CDR1 SGHRS and CDR2 YFSETQ. The length of the CDR3 is 16 residues. CDR3 nucleotide sequence: TGCGCCAGCAGCTTGGCCCAGGGGCAGTTGAACACTGAAGCTTTCTTT. This sequence encodes CASSLAQGQLNTEAFF.

The DNA of the CDR3 is TGTGCCAGCAGTTACGGTGTAAACATGGGGAATGAAAAACTGTTTTTT. Encoded protein: CASSYGVNMGNEKLFF. This chain connects TRBV6-5 to TRBJ1-4; D call uncertain. Trimming stripped 2 bases from V and 5 bases from J, with 15 bases between. Per germline, CDR1 MNHEY and CDR2 SVGAGI. The CDR3 contains 16 residues.

The J gene is TRBJ2-5, the V gene TRBV4-1; 8 bases are a match to TRBD2. The CDR3 spans 19 residues. Trimming took 1 base from V and 4 from J; bases not matched to a gene: 17. From germline, CDR1 is MGHRA and CDR2 YSYEKL. The CDR3 reads CASSQVPGGGLVSTETQYF. As DNA, the CDR3 is TGCGCCAGCAGCCAAGTCCCGGGGGGGGGCCTAGTGTCGACAGAGACCCAGTACTTC.

V is TRBV27 and J is TRBJ1-5; tentative D call: TRBD1 (6 bases). V was cut by 5 bases and J by 3 bases, with 14 bases left in between. The CDR3 has 15 residues. Germline V gene lookup returns CDR1 MNHEY and CDR2 SMNVEV (reference sequence). The CDR3, as DNA: TGTGCCAGCAGTCCTTACGGGGGGGCCAATCAGCCCCAGCATTTT. Residues: CASSPYGGANQPQHF.

This clone came up once. The chain recombines TRBV7-9 with TRBJ2-4; D not certain. The germline gives CDR1 SEHNR, CDR2 FQNEAQ (reference sequence). V lost 0 bases and J 8 bases, leaving 20 bases between the germline ends. This CDR3 spans 17 amino acids. CDR3 loop: CASSLALAAALEDIQYF. In DNA, the CDR3 is TGTGCCAGCAGCTTAGCGTTGGCGGCAGCCCTCGAGGACATTCAGTACTTC. Complete variable domain (other parts from reference TRBV7-9 and TRBJ2-4): DTGVSQNPRHKITKRGQNVTFRCDPISEHNRLYWYRQTLGQGPEFLTYFQNEAQLEKSRLLSDRFSAERPKGSFSTLEIQRTEQGDSAMYLCASSLALAAALEDIQYFGAGTRLSVL.

This clone appeared once. Within the sample, other DNA sequences also encode this same CDR3. The rearrangement uses TRBV9 and TRBJ2-2; a possible D gene is TRBD2 (6 bases). Germline V gene lookup returns CDR1 SGDLS and CDR2 YYNGEE. The ends were cut back, 1 base at V and 6 bases at J, with 7 bases in the middle. The CDR3 covers 13 residues. As DNA, the CDR3 is TGTGCCAGCAGCGTAAGCGGGTCCGGGGAGCTGTTTTTT. It yields the protein CASSVSGSGELFF.

CDR3: CASSSSGVGETQYF. The CDR3 DNA reads as TGTGCCAGCTCATCTTCAGGGGTTGGGGAGACCCAGTACTTC. The chain carries TRBV18 and TRBJ2-5, with D perhaps TRBD1 (6 bases). The CDR3 totals 14 residues. Germline-derived CDR1 and CDR2 are KGHSH and LQKENI. With 5 bases removed from V and 5 bases from J, the gap between germline ends came to 15 bases.

As regards this clone: Other DNA sequences from this sample encode an identical CDR3 as well. The chain has TRBV5-1 and TRBJ2-1; D unresolved. CDR1 and CDR2 from the germline V gene are SGHRS and YFSETQ. The V gene lost 4 bases and the J gene lost 0 bases, with 8 bases spanning the gap. This CDR3 has 14 amino acids. CDR3 in amino acids: CASSLASSYNEQFF. DNA for the CDR3: TGCGCCAGCAGCCTCGCTAGCTCCTACAATGAGCAGTTCTTC.

The rearrangement links TRBV7-9 to TRBJ2-7, with 8 positions matching TRBD1. V was pared by 5 bases and J by 1 base, with 13 bases of the junction left unmatched. This CDR3 contains 17 residues. Per germline, CDR1 SEHNR and CDR2 FQNEAQ (reference sequence). The DNA for the CDR3 is TGTGCCAGCAGCCCCAATAGCTGGGACAGGCTTTCCTACGAGCAGTACTTC. It encodes CASSPNSWDRLSYEQYF.

V usage is TRBV2 and J usage is TRBJ1-2; 11 nucleotides line up with TRBD1. With 3 bases clipped from V and 5 bases from J, the junction kept 8 bases outside the gene matches. The germline V gene encodes CDR1 SNHLY and CDR2 FYNNEI. The CDR3 runs to 16 residues. DNA for the CDR3: TGTGCCAGCAGTGATCCGGGACAGGGGGGCCTGTATGGCTACACCTTC. It yields the protein CASSDPGQGGLYGYTF.

V gene TRBV7-9 combines with J gene TRBJ2-3, with 9 bases that match TRBD2. V was clipped by 2 bases and J by 8 bases; unmatched bases: 5. CDR1 and CDR2 from the germline V gene are SEHNR and FQNEAQ (reference sequence). The CDR3 totals 14 residues. The DNA for the CDR3 is TGTGCCAGCAGCTTAATAGCGGGAGAAGTTACGCAGTATTTT. As protein: CASSLIAGEVTQYF. Variable domain in full (rest from reference TRBV7-9 and TRBJ2-3): DTGVSQNPRHKITKRGQNVTFRCDPISEHNRLYWYRQTLGQGPEFLTYFQNEAQLEKSRLLSDRFSAERPKGSFSTLEIQRTEQGDSAMYLCASSLIAGEVTQYFGPGTRLTVL.

The V call is TRBV5-6, the J call TRBJ1-1, with 11 bases aligning to TRBD1. Germline V lookup: CDR1 SGHDT, CDR2 YYEEEE. The CDR3 consists of 14 residues. V was clipped by 1 base and J by 10 bases; unmatched bases: 6. This CDR3 is CASSLQGQGVGAFF. CDR3 DNA: TGTGCCAGCAGCTTGCAGGGACAGGGGGTCGGAGCTTTCTTT.

The chain employs TRBV29-1 and TRBJ1-1; no clear D gene. The CDR3 runs 12 residues. V shed 7 bases and J shed 1 base, with 10 bases lying between them. CDR1 is SQVTM and CDR2 is ANQGSEA in the germline V gene. Here the CDR3 DNA reads TGCAGCGCCGAGACGGAGAACACTGAAGCTTTCTTT. It yields the protein CSAETENTEAFF.

The chain uses TRBV30 and TRBJ2-1; 7 bases align to TRBD2. V was pared by 0 bases and J by 1 base, with 3 bases of the junction left unmatched. The CDR3 is made up of 15 amino acids. Per germline, CDR1 GTSNPN and CDR2 SVGIG (reference sequence). As DNA, the CDR3 is TGTGCCTGGAGTGTGGGAGCGGGGTCCTACAATGAGCAGTTCTTC. Amino acid sequence: CAWSVGAGSYNEQFF.

The chain links TRBV6-5 to TRBJ2-7, with D possibly TRBD2 on 6 matching bases. Trimming took off 4 bases at V and 4 bases at J, with 17 bases between the two ends. The CDR3 is 15 amino acids. Germline CDR1 is MNHEY and CDR2 is SVGAGI. This CDR3 is CASSLSGDGWYEQYF. CDR3 nucleotides: TGTGCCAGCAGTTTGTCGGGGGATGGTTGGTACGAGCAGTACTTC.

The chain employs TRBV30 and TRBJ1-5, with a weak D call TRBD1 (5 bases). CDR3 length: 14 amino acids. Trimming removed 2 bases at V and 5 bases at J, with 13 bases between. Germline CDR1 reads GTSNPN; CDR2 reads SVGIG (reference sequence). The DNA for the CDR3 is TGTGCCTGGAGTAATGGCCAGGGTGATCAGCCCCAGCATTTT. Its translation: CAWSNGQGDQPQHF.